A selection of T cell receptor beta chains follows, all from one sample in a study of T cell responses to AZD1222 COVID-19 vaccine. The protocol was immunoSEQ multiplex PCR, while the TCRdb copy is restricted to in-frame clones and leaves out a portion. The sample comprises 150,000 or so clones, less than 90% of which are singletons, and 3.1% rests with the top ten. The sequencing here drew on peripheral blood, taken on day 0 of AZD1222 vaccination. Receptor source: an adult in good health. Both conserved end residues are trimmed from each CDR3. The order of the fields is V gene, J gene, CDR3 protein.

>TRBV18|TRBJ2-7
ASSPPEAGELREQY
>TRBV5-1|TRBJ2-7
ASSLSGSSYEQY
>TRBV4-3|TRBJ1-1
ASSQDVNTEAF
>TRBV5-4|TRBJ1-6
ASSFGGQRDWGSPLH
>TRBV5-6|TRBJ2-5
ASSIRQGQTQY
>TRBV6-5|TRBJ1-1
ASQGTYMNTEAF
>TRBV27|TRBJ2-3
ASIPRAGAGY
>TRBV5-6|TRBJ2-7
ASSLEPGVSYEQY
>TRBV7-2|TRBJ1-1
ASRPGQENTEAF
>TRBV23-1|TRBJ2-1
ASSHPGTGGSGEQF